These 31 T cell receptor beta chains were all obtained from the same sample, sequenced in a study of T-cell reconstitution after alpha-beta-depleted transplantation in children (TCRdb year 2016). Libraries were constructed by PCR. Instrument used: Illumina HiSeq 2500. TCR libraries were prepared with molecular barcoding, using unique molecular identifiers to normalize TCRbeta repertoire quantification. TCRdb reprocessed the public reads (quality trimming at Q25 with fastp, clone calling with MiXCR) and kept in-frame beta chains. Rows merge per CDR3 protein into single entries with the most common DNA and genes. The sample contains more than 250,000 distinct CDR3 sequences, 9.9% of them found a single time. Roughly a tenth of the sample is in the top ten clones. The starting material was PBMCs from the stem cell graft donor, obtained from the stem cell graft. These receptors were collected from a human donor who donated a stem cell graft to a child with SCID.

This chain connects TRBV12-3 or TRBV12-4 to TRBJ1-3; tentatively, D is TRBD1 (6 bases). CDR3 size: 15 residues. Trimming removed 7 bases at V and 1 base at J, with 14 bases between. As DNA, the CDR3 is TGTGCCAGCAAGCTGGGGACATCATCTGGAAACACCATATATTTT. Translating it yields CASKLGTSSGNTIYF.

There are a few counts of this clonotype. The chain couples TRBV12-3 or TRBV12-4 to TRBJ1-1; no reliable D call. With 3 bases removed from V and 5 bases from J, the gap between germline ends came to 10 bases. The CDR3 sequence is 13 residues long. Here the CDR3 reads CASSLFDRTEAFF. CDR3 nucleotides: TGTGCCAGCAGTTTGTTTGATAGAACTGAAGCTTTCTTT.

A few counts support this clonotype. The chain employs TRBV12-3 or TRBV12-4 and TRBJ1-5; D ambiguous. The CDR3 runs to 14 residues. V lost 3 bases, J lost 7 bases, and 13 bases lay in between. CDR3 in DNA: TGTGCCAGCAGTTTTGACCGAATCGGGCAGCCCCAGCATTTT. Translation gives CASSFDRIGQPQHF.

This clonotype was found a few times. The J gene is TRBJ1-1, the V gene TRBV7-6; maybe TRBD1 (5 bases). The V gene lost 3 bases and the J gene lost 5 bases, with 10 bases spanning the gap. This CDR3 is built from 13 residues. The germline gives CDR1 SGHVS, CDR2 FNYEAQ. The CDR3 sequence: CASSFRQLTEAFF. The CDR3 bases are TGTGCCAGCAGCTTCCGACAGTTAACTGAAGCTTTCTTT.

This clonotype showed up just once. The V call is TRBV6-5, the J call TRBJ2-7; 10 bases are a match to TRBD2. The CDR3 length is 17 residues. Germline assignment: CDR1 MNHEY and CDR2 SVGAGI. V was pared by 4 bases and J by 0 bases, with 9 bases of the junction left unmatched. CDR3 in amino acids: CASSSPRLAGVSYEQYF. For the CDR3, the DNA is TGTGCCAGCAGTTCCCCAAGGCTAGCGGGGGTCTCCTACGAGCAGTACTTC.

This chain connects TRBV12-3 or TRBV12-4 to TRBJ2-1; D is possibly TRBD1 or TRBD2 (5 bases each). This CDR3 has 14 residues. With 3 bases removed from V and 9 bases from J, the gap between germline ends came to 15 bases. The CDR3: CASSFKKRGSEQFF. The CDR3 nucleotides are TGTGCCAGCAGTTTCAAAAAGAGGGGTAGTGAGCAGTTCTTC.

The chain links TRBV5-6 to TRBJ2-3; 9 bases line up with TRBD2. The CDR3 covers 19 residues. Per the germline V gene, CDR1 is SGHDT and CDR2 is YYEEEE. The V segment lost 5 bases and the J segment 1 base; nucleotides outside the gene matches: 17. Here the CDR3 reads CASRPSSSGGTTRTDTQYF. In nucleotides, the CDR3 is TGTGCCAGCAGGCCGTCTTCGAGCGGGGGGACTACCCGCACAGATACGCAGTATTTT.

The chain's CDR3 is CASSPEISTDTQYF. CDR3 sequence (DNA): TGTGCCAGCAGCCCGGAGATTAGCACAGATACGCAGTATTTT. V and J are TRBV5-6 and TRBJ2-3; D remains ambiguous. The CDR3 extends over 14 amino acids. CDR1 SGHDT and CDR2 YYEEEE come from the germline V gene. V lost 4 bases and J 0 bases, leaving 9 bases between the germline ends.

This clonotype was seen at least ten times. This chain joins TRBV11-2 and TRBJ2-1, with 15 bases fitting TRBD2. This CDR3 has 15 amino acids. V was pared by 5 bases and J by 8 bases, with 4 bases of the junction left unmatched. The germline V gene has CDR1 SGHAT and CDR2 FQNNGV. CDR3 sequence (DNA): TGTGCCAGCAGCACGAGGACTAGCGGGGGGGATGAGCAGTTCTTC. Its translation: CASSTRTSGGDEQFF.

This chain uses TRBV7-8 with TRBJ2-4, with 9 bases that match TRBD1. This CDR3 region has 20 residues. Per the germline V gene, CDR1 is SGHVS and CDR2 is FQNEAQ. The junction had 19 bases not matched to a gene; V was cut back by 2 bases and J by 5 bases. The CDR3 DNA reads TGTGCCAGCAGCTTACGCCTTTTAAGGACAGGGGCTACGAGAGAAAACATTCAGTACTTC. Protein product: CASSLRLLRTGATRENIQYF.

The CDR3 DNA sequence: TGTGCCAGCAGCGGGGGAAATGGGGTCGGGACAGGGGGCACGAATGAGCAGTTCTTC. The encoded protein is CASSGGNGVGTGGTNEQFF. The chain combines TRBV6-1 with TRBJ2-1, with 12 positions matching TRBD1. Germline assignment: CDR1 MNHNS and CDR2 SASEGT. V was clipped by 6 bases and J by 7 bases; unmatched bases: 19. This CDR3 contains 19 residues.

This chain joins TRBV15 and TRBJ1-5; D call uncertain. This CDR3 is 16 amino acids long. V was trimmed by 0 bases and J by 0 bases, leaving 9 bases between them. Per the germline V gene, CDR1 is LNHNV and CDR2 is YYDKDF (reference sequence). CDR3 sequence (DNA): TGTGCCACCAGCAGAGAAAAGGGTTATAGCAATCAGCCCCAGCATTTT. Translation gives CATSREKGYSNQPQHF. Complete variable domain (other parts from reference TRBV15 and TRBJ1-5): DAMVIQNPRYQVTQFGKPVTLSCSQTLNHNVMYWYQQKSSQAPKLLFHYYDKDFNNEADTPDNFQSRRPNTSFCFLDIRSPGLGDTAMYLCATSREKGYSNQPQHFGDGTRLSIL.

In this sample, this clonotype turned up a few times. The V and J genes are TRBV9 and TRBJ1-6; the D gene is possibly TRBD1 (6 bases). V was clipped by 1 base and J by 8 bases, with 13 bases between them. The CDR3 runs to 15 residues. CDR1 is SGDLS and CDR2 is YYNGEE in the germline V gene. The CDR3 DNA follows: TGTGCCAGCAGCGTATCAAAGGACAGACATTCACCCCTCCACTTT. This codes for CASSVSKDRHSPLHF.

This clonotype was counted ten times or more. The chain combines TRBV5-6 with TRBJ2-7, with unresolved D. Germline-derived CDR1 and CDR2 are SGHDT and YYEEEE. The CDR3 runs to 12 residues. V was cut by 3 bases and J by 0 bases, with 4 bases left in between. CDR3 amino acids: CASSYPSYEQYF. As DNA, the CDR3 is TGTGCCAGCAGCTACCCCTCCTACGAGCAGTACTTC.

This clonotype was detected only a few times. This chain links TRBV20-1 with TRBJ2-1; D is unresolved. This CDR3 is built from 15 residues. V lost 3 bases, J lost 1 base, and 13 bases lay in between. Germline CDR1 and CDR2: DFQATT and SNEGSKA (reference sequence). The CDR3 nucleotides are TGCAGTGCTAGCGCCTTCTGGGGATCCTACAATGAGCAGTTCTTC. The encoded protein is CSASAFWGSYNEQFF.

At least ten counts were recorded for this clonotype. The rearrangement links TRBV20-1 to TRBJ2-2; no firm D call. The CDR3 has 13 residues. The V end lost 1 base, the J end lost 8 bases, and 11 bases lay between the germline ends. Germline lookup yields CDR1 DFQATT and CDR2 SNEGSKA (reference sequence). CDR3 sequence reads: CSARVGARGELFF. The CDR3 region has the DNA TGCAGTGCTAGAGTGGGCGCCCGGGGGGAGCTGTTTTTT.

CDR3 residues: CASREQGDTEAFF. DNA of the CDR3: TGTGCCAGCAGAGAACAGGGGGACACTGAAGCTTTCTTT. This chain links TRBV6-1 with TRBJ1-1; 8 nucleotides align to TRBD1. Trimming at V came to 6 bases and at J to 3 bases, leaving 3 bases not matched to a gene. The CDR3 runs 13 residues. Germline CDR1 and CDR2: MNHNS and SASEGT.

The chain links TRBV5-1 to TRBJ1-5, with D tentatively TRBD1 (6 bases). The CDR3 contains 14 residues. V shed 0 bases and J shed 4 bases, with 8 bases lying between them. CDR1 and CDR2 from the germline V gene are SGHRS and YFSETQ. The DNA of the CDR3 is TGCGCCAGCAGCTTGGATACAGGGAATCAGCCCCAGCATTTT. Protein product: CASSLDTGNQPQHF.

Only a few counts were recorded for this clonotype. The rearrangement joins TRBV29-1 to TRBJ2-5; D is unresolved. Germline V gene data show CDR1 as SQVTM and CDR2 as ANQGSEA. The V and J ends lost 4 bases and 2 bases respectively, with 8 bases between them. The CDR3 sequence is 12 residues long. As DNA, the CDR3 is TGCAGCGTTGGTCCCGGGCAAGAGACCCAGTACTTC. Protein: CSVGPGQETQYF.

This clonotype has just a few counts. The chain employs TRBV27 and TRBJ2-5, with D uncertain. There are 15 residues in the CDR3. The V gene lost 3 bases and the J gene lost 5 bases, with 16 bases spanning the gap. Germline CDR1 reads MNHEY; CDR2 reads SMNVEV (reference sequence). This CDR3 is CASSFGADAGETQYF. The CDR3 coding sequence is TGTGCCAGCAGTTTCGGTGCGGATGCTGGTGAGACCCAGTACTTC.

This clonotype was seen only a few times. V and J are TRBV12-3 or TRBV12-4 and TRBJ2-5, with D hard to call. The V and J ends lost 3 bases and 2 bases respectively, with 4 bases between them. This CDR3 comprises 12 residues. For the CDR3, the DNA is TGTGCCAGCAGTTTCATACAAGAGACCCAGTACTTC. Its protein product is CASSFIQETQYF.

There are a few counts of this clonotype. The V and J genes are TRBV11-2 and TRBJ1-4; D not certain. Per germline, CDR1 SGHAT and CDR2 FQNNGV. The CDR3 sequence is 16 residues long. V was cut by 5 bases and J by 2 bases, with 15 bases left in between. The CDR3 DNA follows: TGTGCCAGCAGCCTCCGACCAAGTGGGACTAATGAAAAACTGTTTTTT. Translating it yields CASSLRPSGTNEKLFF.

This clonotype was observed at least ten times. Here the CDR3 reads CASSQDLAGGRQYF. CDR3 DNA sequence: TGTGCCAGCAGCCAAGATCTTGCAGGGGGAAGGCAGTACTTC. This rearrangement joins TRBV3-1 to TRBJ2-7; 7 bases are a match to TRBD1. Germline V gives CDR1 LGHDT, CDR2 YNNKEL (reference sequence). The CDR3 is made up of 14 amino acids. V shed 0 bases and J 9 bases; nucleotides not matched to a gene: 8.

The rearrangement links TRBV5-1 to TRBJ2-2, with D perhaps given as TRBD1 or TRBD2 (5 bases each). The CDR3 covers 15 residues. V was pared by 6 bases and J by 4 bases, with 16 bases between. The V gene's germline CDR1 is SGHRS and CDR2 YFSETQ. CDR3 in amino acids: CASIPQEGSTGELFF. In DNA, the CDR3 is TGCGCCAGCATCCCACAGGAAGGGAGCACCGGGGAGCTGTTTTTT.

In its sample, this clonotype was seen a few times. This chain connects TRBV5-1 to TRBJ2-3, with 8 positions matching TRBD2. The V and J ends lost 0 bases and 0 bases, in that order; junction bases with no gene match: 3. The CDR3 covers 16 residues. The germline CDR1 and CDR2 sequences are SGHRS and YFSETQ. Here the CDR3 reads CASSLATSGSTDTQYF. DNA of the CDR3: TGCGCCAGCAGCTTGGCAACTAGCGGTAGCACAGATACGCAGTATTTT. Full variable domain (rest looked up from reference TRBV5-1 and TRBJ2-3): KAGVTQTPRYLIKTRGQQVTLSCSPISGHRSVSWYQQTPGQGLQFLFEYFSETQRNKGNFPGRFSGRQFSNSRSEMNVSTLELGDSALYLCASSLATSGSTDTQYFGPGTRLTVL.

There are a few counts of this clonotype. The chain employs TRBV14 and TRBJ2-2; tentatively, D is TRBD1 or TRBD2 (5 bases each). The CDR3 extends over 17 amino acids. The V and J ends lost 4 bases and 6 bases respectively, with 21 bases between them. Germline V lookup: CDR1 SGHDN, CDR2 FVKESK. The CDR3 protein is CASSPHFGTEAAGELFF. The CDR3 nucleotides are TGTGCCAGCAGCCCCCATTTTGGGACCGAAGCAGCCGGGGAGCTGTTTTTT. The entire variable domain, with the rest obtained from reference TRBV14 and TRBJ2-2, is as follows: EAGVTQFPSHSVIEKGQTVTLRCDPISGHDNLYWYRRVMGKEIKFLLHFVKESKQDESGMPNNRFLAERTGGTYSTLKVQPAELEDSGVYFCASSPHFGTEAAGELFFGEGSRLTVL.

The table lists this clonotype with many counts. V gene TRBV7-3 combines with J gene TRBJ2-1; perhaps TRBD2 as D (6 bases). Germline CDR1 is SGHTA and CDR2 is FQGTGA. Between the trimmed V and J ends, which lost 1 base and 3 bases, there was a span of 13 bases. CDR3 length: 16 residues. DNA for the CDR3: TGTGCCAGCAGCTTAAGAGGAGGGACCCTCTACAATGAGCAGTTCTTC. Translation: CASSLRGGTLYNEQFF. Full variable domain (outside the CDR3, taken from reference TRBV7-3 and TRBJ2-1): GAGVSQTPSNKVTEKGKYVELRCDPISGHTALYWYRQSLGQGPEFLIYFQGTGAADDSGLPNDRFFAVRPEGSVSTLKIQRTERGDSAVYLCASSLRGGTLYNEQFFGPGTRLTVL.

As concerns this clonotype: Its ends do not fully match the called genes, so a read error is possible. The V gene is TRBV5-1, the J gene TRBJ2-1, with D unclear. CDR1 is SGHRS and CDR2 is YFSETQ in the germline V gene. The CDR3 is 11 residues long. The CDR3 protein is CASSEYKEQFF. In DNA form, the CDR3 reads TGCGCCAGCAGCGAATACAAGGAGCAGTTCTTC.

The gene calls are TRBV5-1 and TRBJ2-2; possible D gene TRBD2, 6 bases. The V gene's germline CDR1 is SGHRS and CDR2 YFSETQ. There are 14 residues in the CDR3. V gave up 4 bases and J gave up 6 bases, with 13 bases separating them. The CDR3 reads CASSLAGSAGELFF. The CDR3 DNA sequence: TGCGCCAGCAGCCTTGCGGGGAGCGCCGGGGAGCTGTTTTTT.

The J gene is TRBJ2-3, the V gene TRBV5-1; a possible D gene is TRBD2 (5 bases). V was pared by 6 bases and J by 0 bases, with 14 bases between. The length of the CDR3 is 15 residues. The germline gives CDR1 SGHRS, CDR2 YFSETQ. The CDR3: CASTYRGISTDTQYF. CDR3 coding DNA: TGCGCCAGCACTTATCGGGGTATTAGCACAGATACGCAGTATTTT.

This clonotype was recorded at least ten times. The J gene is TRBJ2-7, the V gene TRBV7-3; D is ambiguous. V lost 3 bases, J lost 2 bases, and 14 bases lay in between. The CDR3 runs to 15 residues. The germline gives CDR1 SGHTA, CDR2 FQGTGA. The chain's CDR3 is CASSFAAGETYEQYF. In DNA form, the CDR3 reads TGTGCCAGCAGCTTCGCGGCAGGAGAAACCTACGAGCAGTACTTC. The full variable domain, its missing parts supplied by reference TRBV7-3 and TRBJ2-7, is GAGVSQTPSNKVTEKGKYVELRCDPISGHTALYWYRQSLGQGPEFLIYFQGTGAADDSGLPNDRFFAVRPEGSVSTLKIQRTERGDSAVYLCASSFAAGETYEQYFGPGTRLTVT.